Listed here are 20 T cell receptor beta chains from one sample, sequenced in a study of T cells in Graves' hyperthyroidism and ophthalmopathy. RNA transcripts served as the template for amplifying TCR beta CDR3 regions. The HTBI primer set served for first-round RT-PCR of the TCR CDR3. From the multiplex PCR reads, TCRdb called clonotypes with MiXCR, one entry per CDR3 protein. The sample records more than 500,000 distinct CDR3 sequences, approximately 14% being singletons. The sample comprised blood. These receptors came from a woman in her thirties or forties with Graves' hyperthyroidism.

This clonotype was observed many times. The rearrangement uses TRBV20-1 and TRBJ1-1; D not certain. The CDR3 totals 15 residues. V was shortened by 1 base and J by 0 bases, with 12 bases between the two germline ends. Germline V gene data show CDR1 as DFQATT and CDR2 as SNEGSKA (reference sequence). CDR3 protein: CSARGFGVVNTEAFF. The CDR3 DNA sequence: TGCAGTGCTAGAGGTTTCGGGGTGGTGAACACTGAAGCTTTCTTT.

There are many counts of this clonotype. V is TRBV4-1 and J is TRBJ2-1; D may be TRBD2 (5 bases). Deletions cut 4 bases from V and 6 bases from J, with 10 bases between. This CDR3 region has 13 residues. Germline CDR1 MGHRA, CDR2 YSYEKL. CDR3 in DNA: TGCGCCAGCAGCCTGGAGGTGGGCAATGAGCAGTTCTTC. This encodes CASSLEVGNEQFF.

This clonotype was counted ten times or more. The chain joins TRBV30 to TRBJ1-2; TRBD1 might be the D (6 bases). This CDR3 has 14 residues. The germline V gene encodes CDR1 GTSNPN and CDR2 SVGIG (reference sequence). V lost 8 bases and J lost 0, with 16 bases in between. The chain's CDR3 is CALIFRGSNYGYTF. For the CDR3, the DNA is TGTGCCCTCATTTTTAGGGGGTCTAACTATGGCTACACCTTC.

This chain connects TRBV12-3 or TRBV12-4 to TRBJ1-1; possible D gene TRBD1, 6 bases. The CDR3 covers 15 residues. V lost 4 bases and J 9 bases, leaving 21 bases between the germline ends. The CDR3 protein is CASSSRTASNTKAFF. CDR3 in DNA: TGTGCCAGCAGTTCTCGGACAGCCTCGAACACCAAAGCTTTCTTT.

This clonotype came up many times. V is TRBV28 and J is TRBJ2-2; D perhaps matches TRBD1 (5 bases). The CDR3 sequence is 16 residues long. The germline V gene has CDR1 MDHEN and CDR2 SYDVKM. V gave up 6 bases and J gave up 4 bases, with 18 bases separating them. CDR3 protein: CASSFIQGLGTGELFF. The CDR3 region has the DNA TGTGCCAGCAGCTTTATCCAGGGTTTAGGCACCGGGGAGCTGTTTTTT.

This sequence joins TRBV11-2 and TRBJ1-1; 8 bases map to TRBD1. The CDR3 extends over 14 amino acids. From germline, CDR1 is SGHAT and CDR2 FQNNGV. Losses at the gene ends were 3 bases for V and 7 bases for J; bases not matched to a gene: 7. Here the CDR3 reads CASSFFAGQVEAFF. In DNA, the CDR3 is TGTGCCAGCAGCTTTTTTGCGGGACAGGTTGAAGCTTTCTTT.

The chain's CDR3 is CASSHPRGGQGNTGELFF. CDR3 DNA sequence: TGCGCCAGCAGCCATCCCAGGGGGGGACAGGGAAACACCGGGGAGCTGTTTTTT. V and J are TRBV4-1 and TRBJ2-2, with 9 positions matching TRBD1. From germline, CDR1 is MGHRA and CDR2 YSYEKL. The V and J ends lost 3 bases and 2 bases, in that order; junction bases with no gene match: 10. The CDR3 runs 18 residues.

V and J are TRBV20-1 and TRBJ1-6; 11 positions agree with TRBD1. The trim removed 2 bases at V and 4 bases at J, leaving 4 bases unmatched. The germline V gene has CDR1 DFQATT and CDR2 SNEGSKA (reference sequence). The CDR3 runs 16 residues. This chain's CDR3 is CSARPGTGGYNSPLHF. CDR3 DNA: TGCAGTGCTAGACCCGGGACAGGGGGATATAATTCACCCCTCCACTTT.

The genes are TRBV27 and TRBJ2-1; either TRBD1 or TRBD2 may fit D (5 bases each). The CDR3 runs to 15 residues. V lost 0 bases, J lost 9 bases, and 15 bases lay in between. Per germline, CDR1 MNHEY and CDR2 SMNVEV (reference sequence). The CDR3, as DNA: TGTGCCAGCAGTTTATCTGGGGGTTTTAGCAGTGAGCAGTTCTTC. This encodes CASSLSGGFSSEQFF.

This clonotype was observed many times. The V call is TRBV12-3 or TRBV12-4, the J call TRBJ2-2; TRBD1 or TRBD2 may be the D gene (6 bases each). Trimming shortened V by 7 bases and J by 0 bases, and 15 bases separated the two germline ends. The CDR3 is made up of 16 amino acids. The chain's CDR3 is CASIDEEGANTGELFF. The CDR3 bases are TGTGCCAGCATAGATGAGGAGGGGGCGAACACCGGGGAGCTGTTTTTT.

This clonotype was recorded a few times. This chain uses TRBV20-1 with TRBJ2-7; 8 bases line up with TRBD2. The CDR3 runs to 14 residues. V trimming: 5 bases; J trimming: 6 bases; junction bases outside the gene matches: 12. Germline-derived CDR1 and CDR2 are DFQATT and SNEGSKA (reference sequence). This CDR3 is CSAGASGSFAEQYF. CDR3 DNA sequence: TGCAGTGCTGGGGCGAGCGGGAGTTTCGCCGAGCAGTACTTC.

In this sample, this clonotype turned up many times. The V gene is TRBV24-1, the J gene TRBJ2-1; 14 bases are a match to TRBD2. This CDR3 comprises 20 residues. The ends lost 3 bases at V and 6 bases at J; junction bases unmatched: 15. Germline V gene sequence: CDR1 KGHDR, CDR2 SFDVKD. CDR3: CATSDPAGTSGSSGSNEQFF. The DNA of the CDR3 is TGTGCCACCAGTGATCCTGCCGGGACTAGCGGGAGTTCCGGATCCAATGAGCAGTTCTTC.

This clonotype has only a few counts. The chain is built from TRBV18 and TRBJ1-5; 9 positions match TRBD1. CDR1 and CDR2 (germline): KGHSH, LQKENI. Trimming took 4 bases from V and 0 from J; bases not matched to a gene: 7. The CDR3 spans 17 residues. The CDR3, as DNA: TGTGCCAGCTCACTCGAACAGGGGGCGTTTAGCAATCAGCCCCAGCATTTT. This encodes CASSLEQGAFSNQPQHF.

The gene calls are TRBV29-1 and TRBJ2-5; 9 bases fit TRBD2. J was trimmed by 7 bases and V by 4 bases; bases with no gene match: 13. This CDR3 has 15 amino acids. Germline V gene data show CDR1 as SQVTM and CDR2 as ANQGSEA. The chain's CDR3 is CSVGASGTMLGTQYF. In DNA, the CDR3 is TGCAGCGTTGGGGCTAGCGGGACGATGCTGGGGACCCAGTACTTC.

In this sample, this clonotype turned up a few times. The chain combines TRBV19 with TRBJ2-7; the D call may be TRBD1 or TRBD2 (5 bases each). The CDR3 covers 15 residues. V lost 5 bases and J 0 bases, leaving 14 bases between the germline ends. CDR1 and CDR2 from the germline V gene are LNHDA and SQIVND (reference sequence). The CDR3 DNA reads as TGTGCCAGTAGTCCCCGAGGGGAGAGCTCCTACGAGCAGTACTTC. This sequence encodes CASSPRGESSYEQYF. Based on the CDR3 plus reference TRBV19 and TRBJ2-7, the full variable domain is DGGITQSPKYLFRKEGQNVTLSCEQNLNHDAMYWYRQDPGQGLRLIYYSQIVNDFQKGDIAEGYSVSREKKESFPLTVTSAQKNPTAFYLCASSPRGESSYEQYFGPGTRLTVT.

At least ten counts were recorded for this clonotype. The genes are TRBV9 and TRBJ2-3, with TRBD2 as a possible D gene (6 bases). The CDR3 runs to 16 residues. With 0 bases removed from V and 3 bases from J, the gap between germline ends came to 14 bases. The germline V gene has CDR1 SGDLS and CDR2 YYNGEE. The CDR3 nucleotides read TGTGCCAGCAGCGTAGGGGGGAGGCCAGAGACAGATACGCAGTATTTT. Amino acid sequence: CASSVGGRPETDTQYF.

This clonotype was detected ten times or more. This chain connects TRBV7-2 to TRBJ2-7, with TRBD2 matching over 11 bases. J was trimmed by 4 bases and V by 1 base; bases with no gene match: 9. The CDR3 is made up of 17 amino acids. Germline CDR1 is SGHTA and CDR2 is FQGNSA. The CDR3 spells CASSLGSGLAVVYEQYF. In DNA form, the CDR3 reads TGTGCCAGCAGCTTAGGTTCGGGACTAGCGGTCGTATACGAGCAGTACTTC.

The rearrangement joins TRBV7-2 to TRBJ1-2; D gene unclear. Germline V gene data show CDR1 as SGHTA and CDR2 as FQGNSA. V gave up 5 bases and J gave up 2 bases, with 12 bases separating them. The CDR3 length is 14 residues. The CDR3 bases are TGTGCCAGCAGCCCCTCGACGGAGAACTATGGCTACACCTTC. Translating gives CASSPSTENYGYTF.

The rearrangement links TRBV20-1 to TRBJ1-2, with 12 bases identical to TRBD1. Germline V lookup: CDR1 DFQATT, CDR2 SNEGSKA (reference sequence). With V trimmed by 4 bases and J by 4 bases, 7 bases remained unmatched. This CDR3 spans 15 amino acids. CDR3 sequence reads: CSAKGTGGKGYGYTF. CDR3 coding DNA: TGCAGTGCTAAGGGGACAGGGGGCAAGGGCTATGGCTACACCTTC.

In this sample, this clonotype turned up many times. Germline is not matched at one junction end, which may reflect a read error. The chain carries TRBV7-2 and TRBJ2-7, with TRBD2 identical over 7 bases. Germline-derived CDR1 and CDR2 are SGHTA and FQGNSA. This CDR3 is built from 13 residues. CDR3 coding DNA: TGTGCCAGCAGTTTAGCGGGTCACTACGAGCAGTACTTC. It specifies CASSLAGHYEQYF.